This TCR beta chain appears in the sequencing data of a study of blood T cell repertoires in COVID-19. Study-level background: There were acute and convalescent COVID-19 samples, and they came from the United States, Italy and Spain. Sources were T cells, B-cell-depleted T cells, or PBMCs; the material itself was cDNA or gDNA.

This clone was counted only a few times. Sequenced by immunoSEQ multiplex PCR; TCRdb stores in-frame clones only, minus some. The sample has a few hundred thousand clones; just under 85% are singletons. CDR1 MDHEN and CDR2 SYDVKM come from the germline V gene. This CDR3 region has 16 residues. V shed 10 bases and J shed 0 bases, with 19 bases lying between them. The source material was peripheral blood. The clonotype originates from a woman aged 45-65 years with active or convalescent COVID-19. This chain connects TRBV28 to TRBJ1-5; D remains unclear. The CDR3 spells CATEASALYSNQPQHF. The CDR3 bases are TGTGCCACCGAGGCATCGGCCCTCTATAGCAATCAGCCCCAGCATTTT.